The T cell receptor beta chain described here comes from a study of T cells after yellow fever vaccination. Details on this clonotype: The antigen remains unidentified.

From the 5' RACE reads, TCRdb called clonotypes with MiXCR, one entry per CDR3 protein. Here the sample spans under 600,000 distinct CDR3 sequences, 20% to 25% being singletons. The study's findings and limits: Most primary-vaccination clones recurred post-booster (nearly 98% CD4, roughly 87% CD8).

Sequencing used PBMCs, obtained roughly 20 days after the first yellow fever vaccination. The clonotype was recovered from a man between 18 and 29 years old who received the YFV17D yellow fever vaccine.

The CDR3 spells CASSLFTGRTDTQYF. DNA of the CDR3: TGTGCCAGCAGCTTATTCACAGGCCGCACAGATACGCAGTATTTT. J is TRBJ2-3 and V is TRBV7-2; perhaps TRBD1 as D (5 bases). The length of the CDR3 is 15 residues. With 2 bases removed from V and 1 base from J, the gap between germline ends came to 10 bases. Germline CDR1 and CDR2: SGHTA and FQGNSA.